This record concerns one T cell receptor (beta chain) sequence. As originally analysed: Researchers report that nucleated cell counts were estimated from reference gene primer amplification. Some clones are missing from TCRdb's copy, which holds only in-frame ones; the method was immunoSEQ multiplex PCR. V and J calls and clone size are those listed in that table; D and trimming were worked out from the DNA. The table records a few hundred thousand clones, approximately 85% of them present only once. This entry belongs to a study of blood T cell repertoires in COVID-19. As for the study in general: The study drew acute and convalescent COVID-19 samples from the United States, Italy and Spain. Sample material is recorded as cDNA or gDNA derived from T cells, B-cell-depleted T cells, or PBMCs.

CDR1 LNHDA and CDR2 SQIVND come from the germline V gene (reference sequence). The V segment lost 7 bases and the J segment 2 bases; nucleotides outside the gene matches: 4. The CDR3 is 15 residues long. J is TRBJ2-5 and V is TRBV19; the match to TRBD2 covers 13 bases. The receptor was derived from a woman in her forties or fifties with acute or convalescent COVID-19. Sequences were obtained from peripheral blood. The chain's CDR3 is CASKAGLAGQETQYF. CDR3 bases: TGTGCCAGTAAGGCGGGACTAGCGGGACAAGAGACCCAGTACTTC.